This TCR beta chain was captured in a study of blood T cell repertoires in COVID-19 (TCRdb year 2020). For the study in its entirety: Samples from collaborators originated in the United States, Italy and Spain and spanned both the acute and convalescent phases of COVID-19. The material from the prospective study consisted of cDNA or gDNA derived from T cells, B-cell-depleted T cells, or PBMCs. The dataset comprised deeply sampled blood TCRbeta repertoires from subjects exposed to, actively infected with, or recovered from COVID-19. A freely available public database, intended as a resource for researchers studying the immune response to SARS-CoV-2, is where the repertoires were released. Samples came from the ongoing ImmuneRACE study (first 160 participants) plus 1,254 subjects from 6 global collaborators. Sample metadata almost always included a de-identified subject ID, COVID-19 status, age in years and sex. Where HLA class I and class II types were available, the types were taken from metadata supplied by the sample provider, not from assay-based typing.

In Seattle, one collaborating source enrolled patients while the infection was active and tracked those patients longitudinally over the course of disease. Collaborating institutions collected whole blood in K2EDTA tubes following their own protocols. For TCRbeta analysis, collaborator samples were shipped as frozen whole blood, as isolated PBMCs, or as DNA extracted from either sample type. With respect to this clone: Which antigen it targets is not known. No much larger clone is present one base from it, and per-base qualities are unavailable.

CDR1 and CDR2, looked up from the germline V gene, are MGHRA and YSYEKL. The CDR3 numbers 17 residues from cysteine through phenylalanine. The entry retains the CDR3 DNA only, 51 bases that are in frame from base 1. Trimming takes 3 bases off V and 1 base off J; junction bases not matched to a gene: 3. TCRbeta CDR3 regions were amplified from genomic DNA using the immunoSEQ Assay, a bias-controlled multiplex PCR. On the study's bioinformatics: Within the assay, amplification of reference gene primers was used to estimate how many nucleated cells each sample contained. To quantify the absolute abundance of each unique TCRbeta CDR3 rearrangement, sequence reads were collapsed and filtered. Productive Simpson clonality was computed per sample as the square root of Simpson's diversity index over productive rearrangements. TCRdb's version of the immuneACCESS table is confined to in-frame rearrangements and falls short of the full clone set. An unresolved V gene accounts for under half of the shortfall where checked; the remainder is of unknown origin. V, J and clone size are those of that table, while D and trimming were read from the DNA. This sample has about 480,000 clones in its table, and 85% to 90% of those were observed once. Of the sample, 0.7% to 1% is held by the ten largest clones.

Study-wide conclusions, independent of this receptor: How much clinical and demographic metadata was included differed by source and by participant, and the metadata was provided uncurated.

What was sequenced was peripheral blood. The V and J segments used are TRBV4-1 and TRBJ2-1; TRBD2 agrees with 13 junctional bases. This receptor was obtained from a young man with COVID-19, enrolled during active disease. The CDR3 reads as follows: CASSQGTSGNSYNEQFF. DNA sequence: TGCGCCAGCAGCCAGGGGACTAGCGGGAATTCCTACAATGAGCAGTTCTTC.